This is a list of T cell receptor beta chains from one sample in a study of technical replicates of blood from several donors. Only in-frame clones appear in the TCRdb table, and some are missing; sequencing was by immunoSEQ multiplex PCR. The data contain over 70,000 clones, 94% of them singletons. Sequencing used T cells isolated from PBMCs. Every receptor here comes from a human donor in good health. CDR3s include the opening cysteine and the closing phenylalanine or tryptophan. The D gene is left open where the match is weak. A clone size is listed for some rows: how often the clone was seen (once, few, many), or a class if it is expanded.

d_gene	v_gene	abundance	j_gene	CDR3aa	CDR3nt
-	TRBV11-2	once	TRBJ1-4	CASSRPGVQKLFF	TGTGCCAGCAGCCGGCCCGGGGTCCAAAAACTGTTTTTT
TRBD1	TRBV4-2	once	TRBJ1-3	CASSQDVAVQGEDTIYF	TGTGCCAGCAGCCAAGACGTGGCGGTACAGGGGGAGGACACCATATATTTT
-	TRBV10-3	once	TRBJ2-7	CAISDSSATYEQYF	TGTGCCATCAGTGATTCTAGCGCGACCTACGAGCAGTACTTC
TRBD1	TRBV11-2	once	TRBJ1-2	CASSSSRQGIVYGYTF	TGTGCCAGCAGCTCGTCGAGACAGGGGATCGTTTATGGCTACACCTTC
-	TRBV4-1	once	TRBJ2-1	CASSSSTSSYNEQFF	TGCGCCAGCAGTTCTAGCACGAGCTCCTACAATGAGCAGTTCTTC
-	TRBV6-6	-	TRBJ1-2	CASNSGGGYTF	TGTGCCAGCAACTCCGGGGGTGGCTACACCTTC
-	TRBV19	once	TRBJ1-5	CASSMMGRMSNQPQHF	TGTGCCAGTAGTATGATGGGCAGGATGAGCAATCAGCCCCAGCATTTT
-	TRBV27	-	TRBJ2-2	CASGAWGGELFF	TGTGCCAGCGGGGCCTGGGGCGGGGAGCTGTTTTTT
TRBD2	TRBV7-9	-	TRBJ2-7	CASSRREDYEQYF	TGTGCCAGCAGCCGACGGGAGGACTACGAGCAGTACTTC
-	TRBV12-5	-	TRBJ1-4	CASVLLTGNNEKLFF	TGTGCTAGTGTTCTCCTTACAGGGAATAATGAAAAACTGTTTTTT
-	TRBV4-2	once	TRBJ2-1	CASSQGGPGQAGLALLYNEQFF	TGTGCCAGCAGCCAAGGAGGCCCGGGACAGGCGGGACTAGCCCTTCTCTACAATGAGCAGTTCTTC
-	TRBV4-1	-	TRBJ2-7	CASSQGVLSEQYF	TGCGCCAGCAGCCAAGGAGTCTTGTCCGAGCAGTACTTC
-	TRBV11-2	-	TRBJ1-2	CASSLVRLDSPNYGYTF	TGTGCCAGCAGCTTAGTCCGTCTGGACAGCCCTAACTATGGCTACACCTTC
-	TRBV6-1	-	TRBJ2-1	CASIGGRFEQFF	TGTGCCAGCATCGGGGGGCGTTTCGAGCAGTTCTTC
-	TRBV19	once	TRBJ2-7	CASSMQGSIEQYF	TGTGCCAGTAGTATGCAGGGGAGTATCGAGCAGTACTTC
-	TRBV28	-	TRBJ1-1	CASSLYLLNTEAFF	TGTGCCAGCAGTCTGTACCTATTGAACACTGAAGCTTTCTTT
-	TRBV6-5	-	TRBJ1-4	CASSYINRENEKLFF	TGTGCCAGCAGTTATATCAACAGGGAGAATGAAAAACTGTTTTTT
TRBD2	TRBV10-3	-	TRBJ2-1	CAISESRGTSGNNEQFF	TGTGCCATCAGTGAGTCGAGGGGGACTAGCGGAAACAATGAGCAGTTCTTC